This T cell receptor (beta chain) was identified during a study of T cells after yellow fever vaccination. Study-wide results and limits: Re-detected after boosting: most primary clones, 96% of CD4 and about 85% of CD8.

TCRdb recomputed calls from the 5' RACE reads with MiXCR, one row per CDR3 protein. The sample records a few hundred thousand distinct CDR3 sequences, 6.9% being singletons. The CDR3 is made up of 15 amino acids. V lost 4 bases to trimming and J lost 5 bases; unmatched junction nucleotides: 7. Germline CDR1 and CDR2: LNHDA and SQIVND (reference sequence). Regarding this clonotype: Its antigen is unidentified.

The genes are TRBV19 and TRBJ2-5; 10 bases map to TRBD2. The sequenced sample was CD4+ T cells sorted from PBMCs, obtained 15 days after the yellow fever booster vaccination. The source of this sequence is a man aged 25-45 years who received the YFV17D yellow fever vaccine. For the CDR3, the DNA is TGTGCCAGTAGTACTAGCGGGAGCACAAGGGAGACCCAGTACTTC. Amino acids: CASSTSGSTRETQYF. The full variable domain, with the rest looked up from reference TRBV19 and TRBJ2-5, is DGGITQSPKYLFRKEGQNVTLSCEQNLNHDAMYWYRQDPGQGLRLIYYSQIVNDFQKGDIAEGYSVSREKKESFPLTVTSAQKNPTAFYLCASSTSGSTRETQYFGPGTRLLVL.